This T cell receptor beta chain was recorded in a study of CD8 T cells in Susac syndrome. CDR3 length: 15 residues. The germline V and J ends were trimmed by 6 bases and 2 bases, with 16 bases remaining between them. After extraction with the RNeasy kit, about 0.45 to 1 ug of the RNA was reverse transcribed using random hexamers. Each CDR3 protein is one row after TCRdb ran MiXCR on the immunoSEQ multiplex PCR reads. The sample contains approximately 150,000 distinct CDR3 sequences, approximately 94% of which appear only once. The TCR was taken from a human donor in good health. The sample was CD4+ T cells from PBMCs. The chain links TRBV12-3 or TRBV12-4 to TRBJ1-1, with no clear D. CDR3 bases: TGTGCCAGCAGCCGACTGGTATCGGCTAACACTGAAGCTTTCTTT. Its translation: CASSRLVSANTEAFF.